This TCR beta chain was obtained from a study of T cell responses to AZD1222 COVID-19 vaccine. Details on this clone: Its antigen is unknown.

Study-level findings and limits: It was only 6 or 7 AZD1222 recipients who were seropositive at baseline. White British donors predominated, females outnumbered males, and clonal diversity was possibly underestimated.

This table comes from immunoSEQ multiplex PCR, and its TCRdb copy is limited to in-frame clones, with some not included. The table has some 96,000 clones, about 88% seen once; the top ten hold about 1.8%. The material was peripheral blood, obtained on day 0 of AZD1222 vaccination. The receptor comes from an adult in good health.

CDR3 nucleotide sequence: TGTGCCAGCAGCCAAGATCACGAGCAGTACTTC. This sequence encodes CASSQDHEQYF. This chain joins TRBV4-2 and TRBJ2-7; D gene ambiguous. The CDR3 has 11 residues. V lost 0 bases to trimming and J lost 5 bases, with 2 bases between them. Germline CDR1 and CDR2: LGHNA and YNFKEQ.